The T cell receptor (beta chain) under discussion was sequenced for a study of cytomegalovirus exposure and HLA in healthy donors (TCRdb year 2017). With respect to the entire study: According to an earlier analysis of several hundred of the donors, about 170 million T cells yielded over 90 million unique TCR beta sequences and less than 300 Gb of sequence data. In an earlier analysis of more than 550 of the donors, high-throughput TCR beta sequencing was used to judge whether each TCR beta V gene segment behaved as functional or pseudogenic. Every repertoire in the discovery cohort had been generated on one and the same sequencing platform. The study profiled the T cell repertoires of fewer than 850 subjects by immunosequencing and related them to cytomegalovirus serostatus. Rather than using new phenotypic data, the later analysis identified candidate immune exposures from TCR beta sequences and from how often those sequences occurred across donors. Besides the first cohort of approximately 710 subjects, a separate validation cohort made up of about 120 different subjects was used. An early release that covered several hundred HLA-typed donors contained approximately 300 gigabases of sequencing data and tens of millions of unique TCR sequences. Among the roughly 370 genotyped donors, approximately 76% belonged to the genetic ancestry cluster associated with self-reported Caucasian donors. Class I and class II HLA loci were covered by the typing at four-digit resolution. Because of strong linkage in the cohort, roughly five DR-DQ haplotypes were treated as single units for association and clustering. In a later genetic analysis, genome-wide SNP genotypes for about three fifths of the 666 donors were used, and that subset was treated as a discovery cohort. To predict cytomegalovirus infection status, the study brought together high-throughput TCR immunosequencing, statistical association of individual TCRs with disease status, and machine learning. The study aimed to test whether cataloging public T cell receptors could reveal signatures of past pathogen exposure. Among a few hundred genotyped donors of the cohort, an average of approximately 240,000 unique TCR beta nucleotide sequences were sequenced per donor, around 20% of them non-productive. A later analysis re-analyzed previously published TCR beta repertoires from roughly 630 donors and added high-resolution HLA genotyping to study TCR occurrence patterns. Donor age, sex, ethnicity and CMV serostatus were compiled together with the repertoire data. Typing coverage varied by locus: about 620-630 donors for A, B, C, DRB1 and DQB1; approximately 560 for DQA1; around 570 for DPA1; under 490 for DPB1.

A word on this clone: The antigen it recognizes is unknown. No clone much larger than this one lies a single base away; base qualities are absent.

The cohort consisted of more than 650 healthy bone marrow donors. At the time of sampling, every cohort member was nominally healthy, though immune exposures that went unrecorded were likely present. The donor was CMV seropositive and was included in the group of 250 to 300 seropositive cohort members. A peripheral blood sample was provided by each donor, and peripheral blood mononuclear cells were used for TCR beta sequencing. Genomic DNA extraction from the blood cell samples was performed with the Qiagen DNeasy Blood Extraction Kit. Here is what the overall study found, with its caveats: When HLA alleles, especially DR and DQ, strongly co-occurred, TCR associations were difficult to assign to individual alleles. In a later analysis, most CMV-associated TCR beta chains were found to appear HLA-restricted, with HLA associations seemingly driven largely by CMV exposure. Presence/absence analyses assumed roughly uniform sequencing depth across donors, an assumption that may not hold. According to a later analysis, parvovirus B19, influenza, CMV and Epstein-Barr virus appeared linked to several top co-occurrence clusters. A later genetic analysis reported fewer N-insertions in productive TCRs among donors in an Asian-associated ancestry cluster than the roughly 650-donor mean. An earlier analysis of around 540 of the donors showed that most TCR beta V segments appeared in productive rearrangements either about 90% or about 30% of the time, which broadly matched IMGT annotations. CMV serostatus was the only immune exposure information available for the cohort. In a later analysis, HLA-associated TCR beta chains were found to be more clonally expanded and to have lower generation probabilities than equally common non-associated chains. According to the authors, the approach could potentially be generalized to other disease states and immunological phenotypes. In a later analysis, some 17,000 TCR beta sequences were associated with specific HLA alleles at a false discovery rate of 0.05. A further reported finding was that TCR beta sequences accurately predicted the HLA-A and HLA-B alleles for most subjects in the first cohort. The study gave a list of under 200 TCR beta chains associated with cytomegalovirus. The classifier was reported to diagnose cytomegalovirus status with high specificity and sensitivity in both the original cohort and the validation cohort. Most TCR sequences were seen in very few donors, while some public TCRs were found in many individuals. In a later analysis, TCR association rates were found to vary across HLA loci, with the most associated TCRs seen for DRB1 alleles and the fewest for HLA-C alleles. Because HLA typing was missing for some donors at each locus, association tests included only the typed subset. In this cohort, only TCR beta chains were sequenced, and detectable features were limited by the absence of alpha or paired-chain data. Correlated functional status among segregating V segments might reflect linkage disequilibrium, but an unknown experimental factor could not be ruled out. Some IMGT-functional V segments, including TRBV6-2 and TRBV6-3, could not be told apart with the 87-base-pair reads, so those segments were excluded. Because counts were too low, 15 or so rarely observed V segments, including chromosome 9 orphons, were excluded from the earlier analysis of 587 of the donors. Three of the identified cytomegalovirus-associated TCR beta chains were confirmed in vitro to be specific for cytomegalovirus antigens. A cluster of highly shared sequence variants was judged likely to represent a technical artifact of the sequencing pipeline. V-gene and J-gene trimming of TCR beta chains was associated with a missense DCLRE1C variant in a later genetic analysis, and the association was replicated in an independent cohort.

Library preparation employed the immunoSEQ multiplex PCR assay. For the multiplex PCR, a mixture combining 60 forward primers for TCR Vbeta segments and 13 reverse primers for TCR Jbeta segments was used. Amplification of the CDR3 region of rearranged TCR beta genes was performed with a multiplex PCR assay on genomic DNA. On the Illumina HiSeq System, the amplified TCR beta libraries were sequenced as 87-base-pair reads. Under the source paper's analysis protocol: A later analysis counted about 82 million unique TCR beta chains across the 500 to 850 repertoires, and around 9.9 million of these chains were shared by at least two donors. A nearest-neighbor algorithm error-corrected the raw reads and collapsed the reads into unique sequences, merging closely related sequences to remove PCR and sequencing errors. Alignment of CDR3 sequences to IMGT reference sequences was used to assign V, D and J gene segments. For a sequence to be retained, a match of at least six nucleotides was required to both a V gene segment and a J gene segment. A rearrangement was called productive if the CDR3 had no stop codons and remained in frame with V and J, and every other rearrangement was called non-productive. Following IMGT convention, CDR3 was defined as the stretch from the second conserved V-encoded cysteine up to the conserved J-encoded phenylalanine. The earlier analysis of roughly 590 of the donors excluded sequences that lacked an unambiguous match to a single V gene segment. In an earlier analysis of several hundred of the donors, a V segment was called functional when productive rearrangements were above 56.7%, and segregating when the standard deviation between donors exceeded 5%. A statistical classification framework was developed to diagnose cytomegalovirus status using the catalog of TCR beta chain sequences. In a later analysis, V and J genes were assigned by comparing TCR nucleotide sequences against IMGT/GENE-DB human TR gene sequences. In a later analysis, CDR3 sequences and most-parsimonious VDJ recombination scenarios were assigned using the TCRdist pipeline. In a later analysis, each TCR beta chain was defined by its CDR3 amino acid sequence together with its V-gene family, and reads lacking a unique V-gene family were excluded. To address suspected cross-contamination and a sequencing artifact, a later analysis removed some 620 highly shared, low-generation-probability nucleotide sequences. A later analysis calculated a clonal expansion index for each public chain from normalized within-repertoire ranks of inferred template counts. In a later analysis, generation probabilities were computed with a VDJ recombination model fitted to out-of-frame rearrangements, and the resulting probabilities were checked against IGoR. Hypergeometric tests were used in a later analysis to score TCR-TCR, TCR-HLA and TCR-CMV co-occurrence, with a repertoire-size bias correction applied to the TCR pairs. False discovery rates were estimated in a later analysis by permuting HLA or CMV assignments 20 times. In a later analysis, co-occurring TCRs were grouped with DBSCAN, and TCRdist sequence similarity was added when clustering was performed within HLA-allele-positive subsets. Co-occurrence clustering excluded repertoires with fewer than 30,000 or more than 120,000 public chains, plus five with anomalous nucleotide sharing. The immuneACCESS repertoire file appears here via TCRdb, limited to in-frame rearrangements. These files lack a portion of the clones; in checked studies, under half of the deficit traces to unresolved V genes, and the cause of the others is not known. V and J calls and clone size follow that table, whereas D and trimming were derived from the DNA. Present in this sample are around 130,000 clones, less than 80% of which were seen just once. The ten largest make up 5.5% to 8.5% of the sample.

The V and J ends are trimmed by 1 base and 2 bases, leaving 10 bases between them. The CDR3, cysteine through phenylalanine, is 15 amino acids long. Only the CDR3 region is kept as DNA, spanning 45 bases read in frame from base 1. CDR1 and CDR2 are read off the germline V gene as SNHLY and FYNNEI. The sequence joins TRBV2 to TRBJ2-3, and possibly TRBD1, on 5 matching bases. The sample consisted of PBMCs. The receptor comes from a man between 35 and 55 years old in good health and CMV-seropositive. The DNA sequence is given as TGTGCCAGCAGTGAAGAGGTGACAGACACAGATACGCAGTATTTT. This gives the protein CASSEEVTDTDTQYF.